The sequence of this T cell receptor beta chain was determined in a study of immune evolution from preneoplasia to lung adenocarcinoma (dated by TCRdb to 2020 to 2022). For the wider study: HLA loss of heterozygosity was found in about 6.3% of AIS, roughly 15% of MIA and less than 35% of ADC lesions, and in no AAH lesions. The study profiled immune contexture across lung adenocarcinoma precursors and invasive adenocarcinoma using immune gene expression, TCR sequencing and multiplex immunofluorescence. Resected precursor lesions (AAH, AIS, MIA) and invasive adenocarcinomas were compared with paired morphologically normal lung tissue. The sample size depended on which specimens were available, not on a prior power calculation. The immune data were combined with whole exome sequencing and methylation data from the same cohort of nodules. In total, the cohort included 40 to 60 patients with pulmonary nodules, all of whom underwent surgical resection. The TCR sequencing data were obtained from about 51 patients. It was reported in the study that approximately 100 samples were used for TCR sequencing. POLYSOLVER was used to infer class I HLA alleles from exome data, and LOHHLA was used to detect allele-specific HLA loss.

The patients had resection in Japan or China between about 2013 and 2018. Two lung cancer pathologists independently reviewed H&E slides to confirm the histologic diagnosis of every case. To enrich premalignant or tumor cells for nucleic acid extraction, macro-dissection was performed after pathologic assessment. FFPE tissue was used for DNA isolation with the AllPrep DNA/RNA FFPE Kit. On the study overall, not on this receptor specifically: The findings reflected association rather than direct causation, and larger cohorts with long-term follow-up and longitudinal biopsies were considered necessary. Normal lung had the highest top T cell clone frequencies, which appeared to decline progressively from AAH through AIS, MIA and invasive adenocarcinoma. The highest clonality was observed in normal lung, whereas higher T cell density and diversity but lower clonality appeared to be present in later-stage lesions. Compared with EGFR-mutant or double wild-type lesions, KRAS-mutant nodules had the highest T cell clonality. Because all patients were from Japan and China, applicability to Western populations was uncertain.

Turning to this clone: There is no known antigen for this receptor. The record has no base qualities; no much larger clone is one base away.

The immunoSEQ hsTCRbeta Kit was used to sequence TCR beta CDR3 regions from DNA. Regarding the original processing steps: TCR sequencing data were analysed with the ImmunoSEQ Analyzer. T cell clonality was calculated on productive rearrangements as 1 minus Pielou's evenness. The inverse Simpson index, applied to productive templates, was used to measure T cell diversity. T cell density was defined as TCR beta template counts normalized to usable DNA, with usable DNA estimated by amplification and sequencing of housekeeping genes. Two-sided Kruskal-Wallis tests were used to compare TCR metrics between histologic stages. Sourced from immuneACCESS, this table was stored by TCRdb with only in-frame sequences that have V and J called. A share of the clones is absent; for the studies checked, an unresolved V gene accounts for under half, and the remainder has no known explanation. V, J and clone size are taken as reported in that table, and D and trimming were inferred from the DNA itself. Present in this sample are about 8,000 clones, 82% of which were seen just once. Jointly, the top ten make up 2.5% to 3.5% of the sample.

The germline V gene gives CDR1 as SGHRS and CDR2 as YFSETQ. V drops 0 bases and J drops 4 bases, leaving 3 bases in between. The CDR3 spans 12 residues, from the cysteine through the phenylalanine. Only the CDR3 DNA stays, 36 bases, in frame from base 1. The chain is encoded by TRBV5-1 joined to TRBJ2-3, with the D gene not confidently named. The sequenced sample consisted of FFPE minimally invasive lung adenocarcinoma tissue. What the cell subset or site label conveys for this sample: micro-invasive lung adenocarcinoma (MIA). The TCR sequence derives from a person between 65 and 80 years old with lung adenocarcinoma. The DNA is TGCGCCAGCAGCTTGGCCTCAGATACGCAGTATTTT. Its product reads: CASSLASDTQYF.